The T cell receptor (beta chain) under discussion was sequenced for a study of T cells in Graves' hyperthyroidism and ophthalmopathy. Study-level information: Blood from the periphery was taken at initial diagnosis, before any treatment. General study points: Ophthalmopathy got predicted by the model a median around 6.8 months before its onset.

First hyperthyroidism diagnosis is when the blood sample was obtained, before any ophthalmopathy symptoms. V was pared by 1 base and J by 2 bases, with 20 bases between. Looked up from germline, CDR1 is DFQATT and CDR2 is SNEGSKA (reference sequence). The CDR3 is 18 residues long. This clonotype was found many times. Its antigen remains unknown. Amplification of TCR beta CDR3 regions was performed using RNA transcripts as template. In the first-round RT-PCR of the TCR CDR3, the HTBI primer set was used. TCRdb re-analysed the multiplex PCR reads in MiXCR, keeping a single row per CDR3 protein. The table has 250,000 to 300,000 distinct CDR3 sequences, 13% to 15% seen once.

The specimen sequenced was blood. This clonotype was sampled from a woman in her thirties or forties with Graves' hyperthyroidism that later progressed to Graves' ophthalmopathy. The chain carries TRBV20-1 and TRBJ2-2, with D unresolved. CDR3 loop: CSARGQLHTLRNTGELFF. The CDR3 DNA reads as TGCAGTGCTAGAGGCCAGCTCCATACGCTCCGAAACACCGGGGAGCTGTTTTTT.